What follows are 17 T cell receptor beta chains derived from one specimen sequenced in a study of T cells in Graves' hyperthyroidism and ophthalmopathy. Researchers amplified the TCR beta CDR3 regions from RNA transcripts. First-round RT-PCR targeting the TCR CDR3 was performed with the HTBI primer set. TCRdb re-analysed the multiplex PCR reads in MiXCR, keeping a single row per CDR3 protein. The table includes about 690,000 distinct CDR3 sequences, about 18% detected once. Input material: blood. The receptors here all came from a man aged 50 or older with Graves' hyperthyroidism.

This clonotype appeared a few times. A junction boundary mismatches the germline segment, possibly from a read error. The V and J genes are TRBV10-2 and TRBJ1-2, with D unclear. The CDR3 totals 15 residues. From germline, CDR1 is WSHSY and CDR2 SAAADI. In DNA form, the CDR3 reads TGCGCCAGCGGGGAGATAAGGGCAAGAATCTATGGCTACGCCTTC. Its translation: CASGEIRARIYGYAF.

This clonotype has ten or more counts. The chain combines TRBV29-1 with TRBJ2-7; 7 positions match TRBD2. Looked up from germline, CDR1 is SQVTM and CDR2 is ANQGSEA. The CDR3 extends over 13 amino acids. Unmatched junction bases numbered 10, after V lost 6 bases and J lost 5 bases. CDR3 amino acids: CSVGGRLANEQYF. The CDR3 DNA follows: TGCAGCGTGGGCGGTAGACTAGCCAACGAGCAGTACTTC.

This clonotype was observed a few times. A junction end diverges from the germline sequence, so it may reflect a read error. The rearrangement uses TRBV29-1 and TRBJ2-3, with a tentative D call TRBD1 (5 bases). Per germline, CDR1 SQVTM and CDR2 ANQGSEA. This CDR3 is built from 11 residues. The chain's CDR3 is CSVEDTGTQYF. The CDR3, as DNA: TGCAGCGTTGAGGACACAGGTACGCAGTATTTT.

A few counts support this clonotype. CDR3 in DNA: TGTGCCAGCAGCGGAGGGATCCGGTTTTCCTACAATGAGCAGTTCTTC. Translating gives CASSGGIRFSYNEQFF. The chain combines TRBV7-9 with TRBJ2-1; the D gene is possibly TRBD2 (6 bases). The CDR3 sequence is 16 residues long. From germline, CDR1 is SEHNR and CDR2 FQNEAQ (reference sequence). Trimming took off 5 bases at V and 1 base at J, with 15 bases between the two ends.

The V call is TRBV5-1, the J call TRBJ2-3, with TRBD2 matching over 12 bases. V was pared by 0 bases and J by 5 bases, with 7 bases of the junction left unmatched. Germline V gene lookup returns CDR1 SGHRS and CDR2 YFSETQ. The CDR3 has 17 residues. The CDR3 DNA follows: TGCGCCAGCAGCTTGGCCTGGACTAGCGGGACGGGAGATACGCAGTATTTT. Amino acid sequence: CASSLAWTSGTGDTQYF.

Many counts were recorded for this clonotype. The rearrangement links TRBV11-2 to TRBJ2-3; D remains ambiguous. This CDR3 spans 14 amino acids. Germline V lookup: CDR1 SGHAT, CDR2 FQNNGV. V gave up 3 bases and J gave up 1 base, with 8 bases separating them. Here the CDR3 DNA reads TGTGCCAGCAGCTTTTCGGCACGCACAGATACGCAGTATTTT. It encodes CASSFSARTDTQYF.

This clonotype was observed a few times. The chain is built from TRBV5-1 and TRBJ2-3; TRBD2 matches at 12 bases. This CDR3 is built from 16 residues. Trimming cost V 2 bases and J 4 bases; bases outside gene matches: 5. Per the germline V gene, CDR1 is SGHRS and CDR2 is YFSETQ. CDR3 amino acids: CASSLRTSGIADTQYF. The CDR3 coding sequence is TGCGCCAGCAGCTTACGGACTAGCGGGATAGCAGATACGCAGTATTTT.

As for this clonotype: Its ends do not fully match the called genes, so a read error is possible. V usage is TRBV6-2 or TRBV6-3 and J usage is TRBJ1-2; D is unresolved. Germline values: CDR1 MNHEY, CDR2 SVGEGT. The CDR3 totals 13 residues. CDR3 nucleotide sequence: TGTGCCAACAGTTACGAGGTGGTCTATGGCTACACCTTC. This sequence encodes CANSYEVVYGYTF.

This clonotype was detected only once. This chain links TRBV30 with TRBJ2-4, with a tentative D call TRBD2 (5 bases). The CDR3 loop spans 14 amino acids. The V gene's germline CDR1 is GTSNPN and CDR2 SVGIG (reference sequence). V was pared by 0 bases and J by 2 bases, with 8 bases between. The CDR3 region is CAWSVRGSKNIQYF. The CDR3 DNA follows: TGTGCCTGGAGTGTACGAGGGTCCAAAAACATTCAGTACTTC.

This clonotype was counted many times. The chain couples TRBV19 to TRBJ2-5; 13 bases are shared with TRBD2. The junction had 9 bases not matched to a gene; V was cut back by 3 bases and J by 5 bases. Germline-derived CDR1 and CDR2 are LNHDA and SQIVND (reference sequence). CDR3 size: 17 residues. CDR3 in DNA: TGTGCCAGTAGTATTGGACTAGCGGGAGATGTGGGGGAGACCCAGTACTTC. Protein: CASSIGLAGDVGETQYF.

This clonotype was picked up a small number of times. The CDR3 reads CSATELRQGDEKLFF. For the CDR3, the DNA is TGCAGTGCCACTGAACTTCGACAGGGGGATGAAAAACTGTTTTTT. J is TRBJ1-4 and V is TRBV20-1, with 9 bases fitting TRBD1. Germline CDR1 reads DFQATT; CDR2 reads SNEGSKA (reference sequence). V dropped 6 bases and J dropped 6; count of bases not matched to a gene: 11. The CDR3 is 15 residues long.

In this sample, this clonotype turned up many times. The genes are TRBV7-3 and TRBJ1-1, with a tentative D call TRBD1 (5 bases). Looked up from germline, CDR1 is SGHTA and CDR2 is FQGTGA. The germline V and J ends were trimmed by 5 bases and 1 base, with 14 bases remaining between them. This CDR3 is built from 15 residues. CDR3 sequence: CASSLHGGENTEAFF. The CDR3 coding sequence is TGTGCCAGCAGCCTTCATGGGGGGGAGAACACTGAAGCTTTCTTT.

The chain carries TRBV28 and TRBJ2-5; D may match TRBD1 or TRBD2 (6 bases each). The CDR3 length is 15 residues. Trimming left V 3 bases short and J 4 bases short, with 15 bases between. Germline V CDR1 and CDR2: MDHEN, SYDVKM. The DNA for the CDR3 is TGTGCCAGCAGTTTGAGGGGGGCGTTTGGAGAGACCCAGTACTTC. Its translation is CASSLRGAFGETQYF. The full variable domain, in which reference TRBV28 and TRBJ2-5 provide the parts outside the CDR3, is DVKVTQSSRYLVKRTGEKVFLECVQDMDHENMFWYRQDPGLGLRLIYFSYDVKMKEKGDIPEGYSVSREKKERFSLILESASTNQTSMYLCASSLRGAFGETQYFGPGTRLLVL.

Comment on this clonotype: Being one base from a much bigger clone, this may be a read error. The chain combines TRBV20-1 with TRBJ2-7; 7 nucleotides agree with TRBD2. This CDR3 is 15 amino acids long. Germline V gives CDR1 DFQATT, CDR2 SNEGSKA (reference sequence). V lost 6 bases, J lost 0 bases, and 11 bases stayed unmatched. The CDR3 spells CSALGRECSSYEQYF. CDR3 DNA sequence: TGCAGTGCCCTGGGGAGGGAATGCAGCTCCTACGAGCAGTACTTC.

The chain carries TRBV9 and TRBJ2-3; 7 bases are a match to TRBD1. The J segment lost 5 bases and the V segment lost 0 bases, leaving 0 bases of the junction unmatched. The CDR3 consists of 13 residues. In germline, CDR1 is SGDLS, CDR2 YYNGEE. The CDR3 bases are TGTGCCAGCAGCGTAGGGACAGGAGATACGCAGTATTTT. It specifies CASSVGTGDTQYF.

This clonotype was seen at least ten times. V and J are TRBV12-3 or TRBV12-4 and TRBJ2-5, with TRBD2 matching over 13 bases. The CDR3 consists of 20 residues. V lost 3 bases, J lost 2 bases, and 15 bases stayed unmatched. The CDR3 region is CASSFSLRLAGGRSQETQYF. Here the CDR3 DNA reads TGTGCCAGCAGTTTTTCCCTCCGACTAGCGGGAGGCCGATCGCAAGAGACCCAGTACTTC.

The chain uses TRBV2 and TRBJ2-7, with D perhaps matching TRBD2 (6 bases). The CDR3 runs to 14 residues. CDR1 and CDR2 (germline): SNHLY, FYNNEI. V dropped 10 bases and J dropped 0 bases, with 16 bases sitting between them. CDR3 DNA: TGTGCCACCCGGGACTCAAGAGCCTCCTACGAGCAGTACTTC. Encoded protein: CATRDSRASYEQYF. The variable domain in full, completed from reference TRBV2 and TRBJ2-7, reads EPEVTQTPSHQVTQMGQEVILRCVPISNHLYFYWYRQILGQKVEFLVSFYNNEISEKSEIFDDQFSVERPDGSNFTLKIRSTKLEDSAMYFCATRDSRASYEQYFGPGTRLTVT.